A single sample gave rise to the 17 T cell receptor beta chains below, sequenced in a study of shared clonotypes between healthy human individuals (dated by TCRdb to the early 2020s). The method behind the library was the immunoSEQ multiplex PCR assay. TCRdb carries this immuneACCESS record with in-frame sequences only. Its versions omit some clonotypes, under half of them owing to an unresolved V gene in the studies checked, with the rest unexplained. In all, the sample holds 450,000 to 650,000 clones, and roughly 72% of those were seen once. The ten biggest clones cover around 12% of the sample. The sequenced sample consisted of PBMCs. The receptors here all came from a woman in her 40s in good health. Some clones in this sample may be carry-over from other donors' samples.

CDR3 in amino acids: CASSFGEGRETQYF. In DNA, the CDR3 is TGTGCCAGCAGCTTCGGGGAGGGTAGAGAGACCCAGTACTTC. This rearrangement joins TRBV5-6 to TRBJ2-5; 7 nucleotides align to TRBD2. CDR3 length: 14 amino acids. The V gene's germline CDR1 is SGHDT and CDR2 YYEEEE. With V trimmed by 2 bases and J by 4 bases, 5 bases remained unmatched.

The chain employs TRBV20-1 and TRBJ2-5; perhaps TRBD1 as D (5 bases). V was shortened by 8 bases and J by 5 bases, with 12 bases between the two germline ends. The germline V gene has CDR1 DFQATT and CDR2 SNEGSKA (reference sequence). This CDR3 is built from 11 residues. This CDR3 reads CSLAAGETQYF. DNA for the CDR3: TGCAGTCTGGCCGCAGGGGAGACCCAGTACTTC.

This chain links TRBV19 with TRBJ2-7; no reliable D call. With 1 base removed from V and 0 bases from J, the gap between germline ends came to 7 bases. This CDR3 has 14 amino acids. Germline loops: CDR1 LNHDA, CDR2 SQIVND (reference sequence). The CDR3 loop reads CASSIVPSSYEQYF. CDR3 DNA sequence: TGTGCCAGTAGTATAGTCCCGAGCTCCTACGAGCAGTACTTC.

This chain links TRBV6-1 with TRBJ2-1, with 10 bases identical to TRBD2. Unmatched junction bases numbered 10, after V lost 0 bases and J lost 8 bases. Germline assignment: CDR1 MNHNS and CDR2 SASEGT. The CDR3 is 17 amino acids. CDR3: CASSEALAGGGWDEQFF. CDR3 sequence (DNA): TGTGCCAGCAGTGAAGCTTTAGCGGGAGGTGGGTGGGATGAGCAGTTCTTC.

V and J are TRBV9 and TRBJ2-7; TRBD1 matches at 10 bases. With 7 bases clipped from V and 1 base from J, the junction kept 11 bases outside the gene matches. The CDR3 is 16 residues long. Germline V lookup: CDR1 SGDLS, CDR2 YYNGEE. DNA of the CDR3: TGTGCCAGCCGACACTACCCGGGACAGGGGTCCTACGAGCAGTACTTC. This gives the protein CASRHYPGQGSYEQYF.

This clone was observed once. The rearrangement links TRBV7-8 to TRBJ2-7, with 9 bases aligning to TRBD2. CDR1 is SGHVS and CDR2 is FQNEAQ in the germline V gene. The CDR3 sequence is 15 residues long. V shed 2 bases, J shed 4 bases, and the junction held 6 bases outside the gene matches. The CDR3 is CASSLTAGGGYEQYF. Here the CDR3 DNA reads TGTGCCAGCAGCTTAACAGCGGGAGGAGGTTACGAGCAGTACTTC.

The chain links TRBV19 to TRBJ2-7, with 14 positions matching TRBD2. V shed 3 bases, J shed 6 bases, and the junction held 4 bases outside the gene matches. Germline V lookup: CDR1 LNHDA, CDR2 SQIVND (reference sequence). This CDR3 is 15 amino acids long. The CDR3 bases are TGTGCCAGTAGTATCCCGGGACTAGCGGGAGCCGAGCAGTACTTC. Protein sequence: CASSIPGLAGAEQYF.

The chain employs TRBV4-1 and TRBJ1-1; perhaps TRBD1 as D (6 bases). The CDR3 has 15 amino acids. CDR1 is MGHRA, CDR2 YSYEKL, per germline. The germline V and J ends were trimmed by 1 base and 3 bases, with 12 bases remaining between them. Here the CDR3 reads CASSQGDRPDTEAFF. CDR3 nucleotides: TGCGCCAGCAGCCAAGGAGACAGGCCCGACACTGAAGCTTTCTTT.

This clone has just a few counts. The V gene is TRBV28, the J gene TRBJ2-2; the D is unclear. This CDR3 has 14 residues. Germline CDR1 reads MDHEN; CDR2 reads SYDVKM. Trimming pared 5 bases from V and 8 bases from J, leaving 15 bases between. The CDR3: CASSPRARSGELFF. CDR3 DNA sequence: TGTGCCAGCAGTCCACGAGCTAGATCTGGGGAGCTGTTTTTT.

The chain has TRBV7-6 and TRBJ1-1; 7 positions agree with TRBD1. Germline lookup yields CDR1 SGHVS and CDR2 FNYEAQ. This CDR3 comprises 13 residues. Trimming took 5 bases from V and 9 from J; bases not matched to a gene: 9. The CDR3 DNA reads as TGTGCCAGCAGCCCAGCGGTAGGGGGCAAAGCTTTCTTT. Its protein is CASSPAVGGKAFF.

The chain has TRBV7-2 and TRBJ1-4, with 7 bases that match TRBD1. The V gene's germline CDR1 is SGHTA and CDR2 FQGNSA. The CDR3 contains 13 residues. V trimming: 5 bases; J trimming: 7 bases; junction bases outside the gene matches: 4. The CDR3 loop reads CASSPRTGEKLFF. The CDR3 DNA is TGTGCCAGCAGCCCGCGGACAGGTGAAAAACTGTTTTTT.

The chain combines TRBV5-1 with TRBJ2-5; TRBD2 matches at 11 bases. V shed 2 bases and J 2 bases; nucleotides not matched to a gene: 5. CDR3 length equals 16 residues. Germline V gives CDR1 SGHRS, CDR2 YFSETQ. This chain's CDR3 is CASSFMTSGKQETQYF. The CDR3 region has the DNA TGCGCCAGCAGCTTTATGACTAGCGGGAAGCAAGAGACCCAGTACTTC.

The chain carries TRBV7-2 and TRBJ1-5, with unresolved D. Trimming removed 5 bases from V and 0 bases from J, with 11 bases in between. This CDR3 has 15 residues. Germline V lookup: CDR1 SGHTA, CDR2 FQGNSA. The CDR3 region is CASSKVENSNQPQHF. In DNA form, the CDR3 reads TGTGCCAGCAGCAAGGTGGAAAATAGCAATCAGCCCCAGCATTTT.

V gene TRBV9 combines with J gene TRBJ2-1; D possibly corresponds to TRBD2 (6 bases). The CDR3 sequence is 15 residues long. V lost 3 bases, J lost 5 bases, and 15 bases lay in between. The germline CDR1 and CDR2 sequences are SGDLS and YYNGEE. The DNA for the CDR3 is TGTGCCAGCAGCGCCCTAGCGAGGTCCGACAATGAGCAGTTCTTC. This sequence encodes CASSALARSDNEQFF.

There are a few counts of this clone. This chain uses TRBV19 with TRBJ1-1; weak D call: TRBD1 (5 bases). V lost 6 bases, J lost 0 bases, and 8 bases lay in between. Germline V gene sequence: CDR1 LNHDA, CDR2 SQIVND (reference sequence). This CDR3 is built from 13 residues. In nucleotides, the CDR3 is TGTGCCAGTAGGGGACGGTTGAACACTGAAGCTTTCTTT. Translation: CASRGRLNTEAFF.

This clone was found a few times. This rearrangement joins TRBV9 to TRBJ1-3, with 10 bases lining up with TRBD1. The CDR3 covers 18 residues. Trimming removed 0 bases from V and 0 bases from J; junction bases left unmatched: 6. Germline V gene data show CDR1 as SGDLS and CDR2 as YYNGEE. The CDR3 bases are TGTGCCAGCAGCGTAGGTGGGACAGGGGATTCCTCTGGAAACACCATATATTTT. It specifies CASSVGGTGDSSGNTIYF.

J is TRBJ2-7 and V is TRBV30; 7 bases line up with TRBD1. The length of the CDR3 is 16 residues. With V trimmed by 2 bases and J by 1 base, 11 bases remained unmatched. In germline, CDR1 is GTSNPN, CDR2 SVGIG (reference sequence). The CDR3 sequence is CAWSKLTGQMSYEQYF. The DNA for the CDR3 is TGTGCCTGGAGTAAATTAACGGGACAGATGTCCTACGAGCAGTACTTC.